The following is a TCR beta chain sequence with its context. The antigen is undetermined. With V trimmed by 6 bases and J by 4 bases, 2 bases remained unmatched. This CDR3 spans 12 amino acids. Study-wide results and caveats: Tumor memory CD4+ T cell TCR gene usage clustered with blood and lymph node memory CD4+ cells and lymph node naive CD4+ cells. Tumor-infiltrating Treg TCR alpha and beta sequences overlapped most with tumor naive CD4+ T cells, then blood naive. Under 2.2% of tumor Treg sequences matched blood Tregs or memory cells.

The memory fraction was CD4+CD45RO+CD25- cells. Adaptor-ligated barcode primers were used to amplify TRBV12-4/TRBJ1-2 clonotypes. Each CDR3 protein is one row after TCRdb ran MiXCR on the multiplex PCR reads. The table shows about 1,300 distinct CDR3 sequences, with 22% occurring only once. The chain uses TRBV12-3 or TRBV12-4 and TRBJ1-2; 7 bases are a match to TRBD1. This sequence originates from a female donor with breast cancer. The source material was memory CD4+ T cells sorted from blood. Sample subset: memory CD4+ T cells, CD4+CD45RO+CD25-. The CDR3 loop is CASSHRGYGYTF. CDR3 nucleotides: TGTGCCAGCAGCCACAGGGGCTATGGCTACACCTTC.